In this sample, the clone carrying this T cell receptor (beta chain) turned up once. What it binds is not known. Germline V lookup: CDR1 KGHSH, CDR2 LQKENI. V was cut by 6 bases and J by 2 bases, with 17 bases left in between. The CDR3 is 15 amino acids. The data belong to a study of cytomegalovirus exposure and HLA in healthy donors. It was with 60 Vbeta and 13 Jbeta primers that the PCR ran. TCRdb keeps only in-frame clones here, not all; method: immunoSEQ multiplex PCR. Found here are tens of thousands of clones, 78% of them singletons; the top ten hold more than 7.5%. Study-level results: A few chains tied to CMV proved CMV antigen-specific in vitro. When analyzed later, the rates of TCR association showed variation by HLA locus, with DRB1 the most and HLA-C the fewest.

The V call is TRBV18, the J call TRBJ2-7; maybe TRBD1 (5 bases). This clonotype was sampled from a man aged 35 to 55 in good health and CMV-seronegative. The sequenced sample consisted of PBMCs. CDR3 sequence reads: CASSRIQGPPYEQYF. CDR3 nucleotides: TGTGCCAGCTCGCGGATCCAGGGTCCCCCCTACGAGCAGTACTTC.